This T cell receptor beta chain was profiled in a study of blood T cell repertoires in COVID-19. Study details: Samples taken during acute and convalescent COVID-19 were collected in the United States, Italy and Spain.

Germline V gene sequence: CDR1 SGHTA, CDR2 FQGNSA. The CDR3 runs 13 residues. In the authors' methods: Using reference gene primer amplification, nucleated cell counts were estimated. Produced via immunoSEQ multiplex PCR; TCRdb's table is partial and in-frame only. The DNA gave D and trimming, while V, J and clone size come from that table. This table holds more than 85,000 clones, roughly four fifths found once. On this clone itself: The junction departs from the called germline gene at one end, perhaps through a read error.

V and J are TRBV7-2 and TRBJ1-2; D is uncertain. The TCR was taken from a woman aged 60-70 years with acute or convalescent COVID-19. The sample comprised peripheral blood. The DNA of the CDR3 is TGTGCCAGCAGCATCCCGGGATTCGGACTAAAGTACTTC. Its protein is CASSIPGFGLKYF.